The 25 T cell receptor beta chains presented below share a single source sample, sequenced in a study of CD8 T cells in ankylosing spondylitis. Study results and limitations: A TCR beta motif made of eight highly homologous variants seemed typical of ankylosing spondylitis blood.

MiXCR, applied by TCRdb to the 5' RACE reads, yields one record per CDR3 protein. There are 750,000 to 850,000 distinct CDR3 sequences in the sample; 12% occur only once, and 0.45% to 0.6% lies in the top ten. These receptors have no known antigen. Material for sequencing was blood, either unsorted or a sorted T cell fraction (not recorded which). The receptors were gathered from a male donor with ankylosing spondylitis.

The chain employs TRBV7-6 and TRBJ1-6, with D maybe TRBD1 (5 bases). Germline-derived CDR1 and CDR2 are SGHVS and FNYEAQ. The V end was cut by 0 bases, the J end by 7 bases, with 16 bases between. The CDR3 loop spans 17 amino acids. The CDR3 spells CASSLASGAGGNSPLHF. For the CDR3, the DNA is TGTGCCAGCAGCTTAGCGTCCGGGGCCGGAGGGAATTCACCCCTCCACTTT.

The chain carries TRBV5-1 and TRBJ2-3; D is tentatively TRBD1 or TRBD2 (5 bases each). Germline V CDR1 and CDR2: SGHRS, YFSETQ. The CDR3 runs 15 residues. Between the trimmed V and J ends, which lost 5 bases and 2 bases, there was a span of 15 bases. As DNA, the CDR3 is TGCGCCAGCAGTCGTGTTGGGGGTTACACAGATACGCAGTATTTT. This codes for CASSRVGGYTDTQYF.

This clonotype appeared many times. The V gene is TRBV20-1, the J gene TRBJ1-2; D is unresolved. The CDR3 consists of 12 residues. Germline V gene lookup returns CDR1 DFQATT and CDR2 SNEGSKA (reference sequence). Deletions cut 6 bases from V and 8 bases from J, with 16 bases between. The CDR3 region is CSAISHSYGYTF. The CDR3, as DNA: TGCAGTGCCATTAGCCATTCCTACGGCTACACCTTC.

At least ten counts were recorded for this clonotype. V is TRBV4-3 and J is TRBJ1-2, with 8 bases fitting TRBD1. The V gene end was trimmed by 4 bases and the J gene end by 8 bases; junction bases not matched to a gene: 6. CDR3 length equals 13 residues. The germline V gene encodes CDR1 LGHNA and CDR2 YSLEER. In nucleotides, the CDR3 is TGCGCCAGCAGCCCAGGACAGGGAACGGGCTACACCTTC. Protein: CASSPGQGTGYTF.

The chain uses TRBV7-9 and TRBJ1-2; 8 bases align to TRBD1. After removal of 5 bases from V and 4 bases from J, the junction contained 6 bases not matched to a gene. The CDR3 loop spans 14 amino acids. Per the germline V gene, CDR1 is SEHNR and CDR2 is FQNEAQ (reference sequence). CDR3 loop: CASSRTGPGYGYTF. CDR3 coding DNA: TGTGCCAGCAGCCGGACAGGGCCGGGCTATGGCTACACCTTC. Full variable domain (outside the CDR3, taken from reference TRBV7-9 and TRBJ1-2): DTGVSQNPRHKITKRGQNVTFRCDPISEHNRLYWYRQTLGQGPEFLTYFQNEAQLEKSRLLSDRFSAERPKGSFSTLEIQRTEQGDSAMYLCASSRTGPGYGYTFGSGTRLTVV.

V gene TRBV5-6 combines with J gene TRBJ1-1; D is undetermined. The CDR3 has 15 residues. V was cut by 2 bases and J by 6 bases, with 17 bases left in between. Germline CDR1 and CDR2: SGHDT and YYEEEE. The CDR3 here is CASSFPGQPAPEAFF. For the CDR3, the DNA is TGTGCCAGCAGCTTTCCTGGCCAGCCCGCACCTGAAGCTTTCTTT. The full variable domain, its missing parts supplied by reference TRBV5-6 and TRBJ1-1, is DAGVTQSPTHLIKTRGQQVTLRCSPKSGHDTVSWYQQALGQGPQFIFQYYEEEERQRGNFPDRFSGHQFPNYSSELNVNALLLGDSALYLCASSFPGQPAPEAFFGQGTRLTVV.

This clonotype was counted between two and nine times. CDR3 in amino acids: CASSVGGIRSYEQYF. The CDR3 coding sequence is TGTGCCAGCAGCGTCGGCGGGATCCGCTCCTACGAGCAGTACTTC. This sequence joins TRBV9 and TRBJ2-7, with D tentatively TRBD2 (6 bases). Germline V lookup: CDR1 SGDLS, CDR2 YYNGEE. V was shortened by 2 bases and J by 0 bases, with 12 bases between the two germline ends. CDR3 length: 15 amino acids.

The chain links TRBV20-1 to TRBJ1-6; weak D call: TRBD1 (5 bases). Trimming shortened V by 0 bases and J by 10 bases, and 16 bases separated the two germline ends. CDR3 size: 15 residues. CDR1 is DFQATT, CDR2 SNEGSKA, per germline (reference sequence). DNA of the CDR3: TGCAGTGCTAGAGATTGGCGGGACGGAGACTCACCCCTCCACTTT. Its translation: CSARDWRDGDSPLHF.

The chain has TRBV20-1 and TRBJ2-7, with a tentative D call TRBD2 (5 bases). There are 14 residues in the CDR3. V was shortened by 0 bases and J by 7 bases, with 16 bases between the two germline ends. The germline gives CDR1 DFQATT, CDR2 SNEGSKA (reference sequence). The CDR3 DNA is TGCAGTGCTAGAGATCGTAGGACTGGGCTGGAGCAGTACTTC. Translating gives CSARDRRTGLEQYF.

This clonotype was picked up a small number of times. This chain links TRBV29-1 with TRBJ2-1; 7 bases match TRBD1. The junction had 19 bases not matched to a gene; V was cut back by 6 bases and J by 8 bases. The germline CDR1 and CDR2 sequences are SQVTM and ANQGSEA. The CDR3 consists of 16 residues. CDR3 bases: TGCAGCGTCGCGAACATAAGGGACAGACCGGCGGATGAGCAGTTCTTC. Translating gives CSVANIRDRPADEQFF.

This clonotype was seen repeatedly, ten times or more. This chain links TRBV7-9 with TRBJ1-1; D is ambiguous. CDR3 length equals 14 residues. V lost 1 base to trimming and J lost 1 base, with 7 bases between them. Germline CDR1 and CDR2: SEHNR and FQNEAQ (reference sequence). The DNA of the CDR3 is TGTGCCAGCAGCTTAGAAGGAGGGAACACTGAAGCTTTCTTT. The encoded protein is CASSLEGGNTEAFF.

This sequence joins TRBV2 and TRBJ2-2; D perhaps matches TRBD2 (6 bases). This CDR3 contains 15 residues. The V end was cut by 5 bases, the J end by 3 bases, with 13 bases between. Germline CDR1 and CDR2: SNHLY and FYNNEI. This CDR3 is CASSRRGGDTGELFF. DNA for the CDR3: TGTGCCAGCAGTCGCCGAGGAGGGGACACCGGGGAGCTGTTTTTT. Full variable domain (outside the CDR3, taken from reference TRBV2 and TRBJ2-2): EPEVTQTPSHQVTQMGQEVILRCVPISNHLYFYWYRQILGQKVEFLVSFYNNEISEKSEIFDDQFSVERPDGSNFTLKIRSTKLEDSAMYFCASSRRGGDTGELFFGEGSRLTVL.

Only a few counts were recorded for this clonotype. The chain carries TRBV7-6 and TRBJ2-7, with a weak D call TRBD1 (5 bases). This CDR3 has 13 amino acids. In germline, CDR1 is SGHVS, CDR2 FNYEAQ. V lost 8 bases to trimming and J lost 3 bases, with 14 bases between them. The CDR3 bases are TGTGCCAGCGCCCAGGGTGTTAACTACGAGCAGTACTTC. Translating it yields CASAQGVNYEQYF.

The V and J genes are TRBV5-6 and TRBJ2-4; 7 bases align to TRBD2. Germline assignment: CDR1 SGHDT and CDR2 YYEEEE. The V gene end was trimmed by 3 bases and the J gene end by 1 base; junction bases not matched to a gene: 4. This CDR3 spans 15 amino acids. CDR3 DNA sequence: TGTGCCAGCAGCTGGGGGGGTCCGGCCAAAAACATTCAGTACTTC. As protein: CASSWGGPAKNIQYF. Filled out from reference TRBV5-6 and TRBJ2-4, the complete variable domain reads DAGVTQSPTHLIKTRGQQVTLRCSPKSGHDTVSWYQQALGQGPQFIFQYYEEEERQRGNFPDRFSGHQFPNYSSELNVNALLLGDSALYLCASSWGGPAKNIQYFGAGTRLSVL.

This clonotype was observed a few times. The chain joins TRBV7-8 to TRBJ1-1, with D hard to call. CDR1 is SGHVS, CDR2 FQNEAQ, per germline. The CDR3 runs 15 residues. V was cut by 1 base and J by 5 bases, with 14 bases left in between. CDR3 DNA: TGTGCCAGCAGCTTAGACAGACCGGCGCAGACTGAAGCTTTCTTT. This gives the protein CASSLDRPAQTEAFF. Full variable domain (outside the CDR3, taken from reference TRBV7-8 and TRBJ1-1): GAGVSQSPRYKVAKRGQDVALRCDPISGHVSLFWYQQALGQGPEFLTYFQNEAQLDKSGLPSDRFFAERPEGSVSTLKIQRTQQEDSAVYLCASSLDRPAQTEAFFGQGTRLTVV.

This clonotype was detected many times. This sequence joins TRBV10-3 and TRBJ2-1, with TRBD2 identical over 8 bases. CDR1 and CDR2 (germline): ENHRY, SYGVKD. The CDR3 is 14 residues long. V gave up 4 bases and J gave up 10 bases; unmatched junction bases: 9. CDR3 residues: CAISAVGTRYEQFF. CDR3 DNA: TGTGCCATCAGTGCCGTGGGGACTAGGTACGAGCAGTTCTTC.

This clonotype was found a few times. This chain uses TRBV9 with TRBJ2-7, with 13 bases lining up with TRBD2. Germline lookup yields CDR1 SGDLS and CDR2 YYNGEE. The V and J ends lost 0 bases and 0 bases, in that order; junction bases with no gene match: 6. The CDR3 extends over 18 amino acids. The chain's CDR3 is CASSVGLAGGQSSYEQYF. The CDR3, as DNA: TGTGCCAGCAGCGTAGGACTAGCGGGAGGCCAGAGCTCCTACGAGCAGTACTTC.

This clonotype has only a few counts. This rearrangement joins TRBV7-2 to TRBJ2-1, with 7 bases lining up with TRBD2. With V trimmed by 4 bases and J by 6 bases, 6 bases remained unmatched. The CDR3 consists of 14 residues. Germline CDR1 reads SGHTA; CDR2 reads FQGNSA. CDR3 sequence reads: CASSSAGTINEQFF. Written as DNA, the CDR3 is TGTGCCAGCAGCTCCGCAGGGACTATCAATGAGCAGTTCTTC.

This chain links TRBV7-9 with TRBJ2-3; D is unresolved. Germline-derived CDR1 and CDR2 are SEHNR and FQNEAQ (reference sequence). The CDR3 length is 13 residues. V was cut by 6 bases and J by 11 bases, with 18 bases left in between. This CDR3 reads CASSLTLGKGQYF. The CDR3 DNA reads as TGTGCCAGCAGTCTTACACTGGGGAAGGGGCAGTATTTT.

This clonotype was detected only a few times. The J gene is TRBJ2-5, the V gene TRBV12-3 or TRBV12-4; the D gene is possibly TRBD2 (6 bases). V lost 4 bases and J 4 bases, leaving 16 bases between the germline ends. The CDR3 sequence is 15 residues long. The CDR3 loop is CASSSRGSGTETQYF. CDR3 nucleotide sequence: TGTGCCAGCAGTTCCCGGGGGTCGGGCACAGAGACCCAGTACTTC.

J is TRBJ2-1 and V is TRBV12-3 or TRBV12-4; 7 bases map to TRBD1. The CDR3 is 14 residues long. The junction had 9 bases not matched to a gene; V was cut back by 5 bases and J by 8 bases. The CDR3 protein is CASSPGTVHDEQFF. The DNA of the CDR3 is TGTGCCAGCAGTCCCGGGACAGTACATGATGAGCAGTTCTTC.

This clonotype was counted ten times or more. This chain's CDR3 is CASSRDRGGYNEQFF. CDR3 DNA: TGTGCCAGCAGCCGGGACAGGGGAGGCTACAATGAGCAGTTCTTC. V gene TRBV7-2 combines with J gene TRBJ2-1, with 10 bases aligning to TRBD1. Germline V gene sequence: CDR1 SGHTA, CDR2 FQGNSA. V lost 5 bases to trimming and J lost 3 bases; unmatched junction nucleotides: 4. The CDR3 length is 15 residues.

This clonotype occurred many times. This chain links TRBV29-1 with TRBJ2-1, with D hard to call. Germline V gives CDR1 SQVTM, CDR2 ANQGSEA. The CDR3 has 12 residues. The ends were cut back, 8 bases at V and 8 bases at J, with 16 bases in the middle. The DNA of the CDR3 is TGCAGCACCGGACGGTCGGGCTATGAGCAGTTCTTC. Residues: CSTGRSGYEQFF.

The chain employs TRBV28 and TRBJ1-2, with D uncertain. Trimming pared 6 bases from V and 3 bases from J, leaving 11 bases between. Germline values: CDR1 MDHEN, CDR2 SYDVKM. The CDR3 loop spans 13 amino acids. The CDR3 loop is CASSPELYYGYTF. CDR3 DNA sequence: TGTGCCAGCAGCCCAGAACTCTACTATGGCTACACCTTC.

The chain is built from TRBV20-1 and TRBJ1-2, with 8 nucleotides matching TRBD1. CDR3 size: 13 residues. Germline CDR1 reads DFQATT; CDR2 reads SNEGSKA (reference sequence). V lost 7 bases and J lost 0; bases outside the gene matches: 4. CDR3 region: CSGTGLANYGYTF. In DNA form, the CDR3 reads TGCAGTGGGACAGGGCTGGCTAACTATGGCTACACCTTC.